This TCR beta chain appears in the sequencing data of a study of T cell responses to AZD1222 COVID-19 vaccine. Study outcomes and limitations: White British ancestry dominated among donors, who included more females, and clonal diversity was possibly underestimated. The study found Spike-specific TCR breadth and depth rose after two AZD1222 doses. Scientists sampled the repertoires only once the peak T cell response had passed.

On this clone: What it binds is unknown.

Repertoires were generated with immunoSEQ multiplex PCR, while TCRdb's copy carries only in-frame clones and drops some. The table lists over 150,000 clones, 85% to 90% of them singletons. Germline V gives CDR1 SEHNR, CDR2 FQNEAQ (reference sequence). There are 16 residues in the CDR3. Deletions cut 1 base from V and 6 bases from J, with 18 bases between. This rearrangement joins TRBV7-9 to TRBJ1-2; a weak D match, TRBD1 (5 bases). Sequencing used peripheral blood, obtained on day 0 of AZD1222 vaccination. The source is an adult in good health. As DNA, the CDR3 is TGTGCCAGCAGCTTAGGGGCAGGGCGGGGACTCAATGGCTACACCTTC. Protein: CASSLGAGRGLNGYTF.